The T cell receptor (beta chain) under discussion was sequenced for a study of blood T cells in healthy people across ages (dated by TCRdb to about 2015). Regarding the study in general: In model experiments, template switching captured roughly one uniquely barcoded TCR beta cDNA molecule for every two T cells. Using deep sequencing normalized with unique cDNA molecular identifiers, the study measured how TCR beta repertoire diversity changes with age. The donors were divided into four age groups: young (average approximately 17 years), middle-aged (around 41), aged (under 70) and long-lived (about 80). To avoid experimental bias, donors of different ages were randomly spread across the sequencing lanes. The study analyzed two additional independent replicas of 1 million unique cDNA reads from the same blood draw for two donors, one aged 18 to 30 and one aged 80 or older. General conclusions and limits of the study: Estimates of total diversity from one million sequenced T cells were regarded as lower bounds and underestimates. Compared with the aged group, the long-lived group had more naive CD4+ T cells, fewer expanded clones and increased TCR diversity, a pattern suggesting age selection. The percentage of naive T cells measured by flow cytometry correlated strongly with observed TCR beta diversity. As age increased, observed TCR beta diversity per million T cells dropped in a roughly linear way, and a significant reduction was already evident by age 40. Conclusive comparison of naive and antigen-experienced compartments was prevented by the profiling of bulk unsorted PBMCs. Donor CMV infection status was unknown, potentially confounding age-related changes in expanded clonotypes.

V drops 0 bases and J drops 0 bases, leaving 8 bases in between. From the germline V gene (reference sequence), CDR1 is LGHDT and CDR2 is YNNKEL. The CDR3 starts with the cysteine, ends with the phenylalanine, and has 15 residues. The read is trimmed to its CDR3 DNA, 45 bases read in frame from base 1. Points on this clonotype: It lacks a known antigen. The record has no base qualities; no much larger clone is one base away.

The approximately 40 donors, aged 6 to 90 years, were systemically healthy Caucasian individuals from Russia. Each donor gave 8 to 10 milliliters of peripheral blood, collected into EDTA-treated Vacutainer tubes. Ficoll-Paque density-gradient centrifugation was used to isolate PBMCs, with at least 7 million obtained per sample. Trizol reagent was used to extract total RNA from PBMCs, with at least 5.5 micrograms per sample. The percentages of naive CD45RAhigh/CD27high T cells were determined by flow cytometry on a PBMC aliquot from every donor. Receptors were amplified or captured by 5' RACE. This sample was sequenced with an Illumina HiSeq 2500. The second PCR ran for roughly 7 to 12 cycles and used a J-beta primer mix along with a sample-barcoded 5' primer. Each TCR beta cDNA molecule received a unique molecular identifier from a template-switch 5' adaptor carrying 12 random nucleotides. Each sample yielded at least 2.5 million CDR3-containing paired-end reads. First-strand cDNA was synthesized from all RNA with the Mint cDNA synthesis kit, primed by a TRBC-specific oligonucleotide. Following uracil-DNA glycosylase treatment, all cDNA underwent a first 18-cycle PCR with the universal primers M1SS and BC2_uni_R. Processing in the source paper ran as follows. For normalization, 1 million high-quality reads were randomly selected from each sample, with every read carrying a distinct molecular identifier. Reads sharing molecular identifiers were discarded rather than binned into consensus sequences. MiTCR, set to a Q25 quality threshold and the strictest error-elimination algorithm, was used for CDR3 identification, clonotype clustering and error correction. A nonparametric unseen species model with Euler transformation was used to estimate lower-bound total TCR beta diversity. TCRdb applied fastp at Q25 and MiXCR to the public reads, then kept only in-frame beta chains. CDR3 protein sequences are deduplicated, and each keeps its most common genes and DNA. None of the V and J calls come from the authors' own analysis; TCRdb made them. The sample yields fewer than 1,000,000 distinct CDR3 sequences; approximately 48% were counted once. Approximately 19% of the sample rests with the top ten.

Specimen: blood. The TCR originated in a man aged 55 to 70 in good health. The receptor chain draws on TRBV3-1 and TRBJ2-5; the D gene lacks a confident call. CDR3 region: CASSQDLGYQETQYF. The DNA sequence is given as TGTGCCAGCAGCCAAGATCTAGGGTACCAAGAGACCCAGTACTTC.